This T cell receptor (beta chain) was observed in a study of T cells in Graves' hyperthyroidism and ophthalmopathy. Worth noting for this clonotype: A much larger clone differs from this one at a single base, so this may be a read error.

CDR1 is SQVTM, CDR2 ANQGSEA, per germline. V lost 8 bases to trimming and J lost 1 base; unmatched junction nucleotides: 18. The CDR3 has 18 residues. The investigators amplified TCR beta CDR3 regions from RNA transcripts. Carried out on the TCR CDR3, a first-round RT-PCR used the HTBI primer set. TCRdb analysed the multiplex PCR reads with MiXCR anew, one entry per CDR3 protein. The profile shows 500,000 to 750,000 distinct CDR3 sequences, roughly 14% of them singletons. Source material: blood. The source is a woman aged 25 to 39 with Graves' hyperthyroidism. The rearrangement joins TRBV29-1 to TRBJ2-7; 12 bases are a match to TRBD2. The CDR3 sequence: CSYSLAGGTLNGSYEQYF. Written as DNA, the CDR3 is TGCAGCTATAGTCTAGCGGGAGGGACTCTCAACGGGTCCTACGAGCAGTACTTC.